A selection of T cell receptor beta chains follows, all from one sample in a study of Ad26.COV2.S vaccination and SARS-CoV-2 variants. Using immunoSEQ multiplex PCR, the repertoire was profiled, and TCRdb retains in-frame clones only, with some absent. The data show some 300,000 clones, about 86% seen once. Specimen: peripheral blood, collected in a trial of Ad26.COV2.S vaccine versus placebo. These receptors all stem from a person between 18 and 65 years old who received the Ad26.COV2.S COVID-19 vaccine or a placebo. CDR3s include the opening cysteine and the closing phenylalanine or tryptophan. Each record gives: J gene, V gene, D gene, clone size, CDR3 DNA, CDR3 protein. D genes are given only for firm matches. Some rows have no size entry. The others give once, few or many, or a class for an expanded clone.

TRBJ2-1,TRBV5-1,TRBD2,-,TGCGCCAGCAGGCCCCAACTAGCGGGGGGGCCGGGTGAGCAGTTCTTC,CASRPQLAGGPGEQFF
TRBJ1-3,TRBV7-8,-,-,TGTGCCAGCAGCTTAGCGTGGGGTAATGGAAACACCATATATTTT,CASSLAWGNGNTIYF
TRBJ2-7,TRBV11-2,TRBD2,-,TGTGCCACTGGGGAGGGGCGAACAACGTACGAGCAGTACTTC,CATGEGRTTYEQYF
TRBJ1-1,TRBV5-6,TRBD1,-,TGTGCCAGCAGCCGGGACAGGGGTAGGGGTGAAGCTTTCTTT,CASSRDRGRGEAFF
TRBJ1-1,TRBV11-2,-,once,TGTGCCAGCAGCTTCCAGGCAGGGGCGCGTTATAGGAACACTGAAGCTTTCTTT,CASSFQAGARYRNTEAFF
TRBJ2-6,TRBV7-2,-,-,TGTGCCAGCAGCCGTGACTCCAACTCTGGGGCCAACGTCCTGACTTTC,CASSRDSNSGANVLTF
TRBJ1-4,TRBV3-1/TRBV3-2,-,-,TGTGCCAGCAGCCGAGGGGTGAGGAGGCTGTTTTTT,CASSRGVRRLFF
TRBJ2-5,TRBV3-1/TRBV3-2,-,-,TGTGCCAGCAGCCAAGAAGAGACCCAGTACTTC,CASSQEETQYF
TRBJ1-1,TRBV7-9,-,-,TGTGCCAGCAGCATAAGACAGAACACTGAAGCTTTCTTT,CASSIRQNTEAFF
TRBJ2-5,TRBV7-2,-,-,TGTGCCAGCAGCCCCTCGATCGGGGAGACCCAGTACTTC,CASSPSIGETQYF
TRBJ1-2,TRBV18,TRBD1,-,TGTGCCAGCTCACCAAAAAGGGGACAGGGAATCTATGGCTACACCTTC,CASSPKRGQGIYGYTF
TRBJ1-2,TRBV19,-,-,TGTGCCAGTAGTATAGAAGGGCAATCCTATGGCTACACCTTC,CASSIEGQSYGYTF
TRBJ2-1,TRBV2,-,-,TGTGCCAGCAGTCAGGGAAGTAGCTCCTACAATGAGCAGTTCTTC,CASSQGSSSYNEQFF
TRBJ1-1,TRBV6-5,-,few,TGTGCCAGCAGCCCCAGGCGGGACATGGAGGCTTTCTTT,CASSPRRDMEAFF
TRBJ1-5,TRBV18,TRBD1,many,TGTGCCAGCTCACCGGGACAGGGGGCGAATCAGCCCCAGCATTTT,CASSPGQGANQPQHF
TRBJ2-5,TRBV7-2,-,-,TGTGCCAGCAGCTTAGTGGTACGGGGGAAAGAGACCCAGTACTTC,CASSLVVRGKETQYF
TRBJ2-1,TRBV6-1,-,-,TGTGCCAGCAGTGAGTTAGGGATGCGCAATGAGCAGTTCTTC,CASSELGMRNEQFF
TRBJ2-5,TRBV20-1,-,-,TGCAGTGCTAGTCGCAGGGGTGGGGAGACCCAGTACTTC,CSASRRGGETQYF
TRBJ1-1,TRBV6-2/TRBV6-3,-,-,TGTGCCAGCAGTTACGGGGTCACTGAAGCTTTCTTT,CASSYGVTEAFF
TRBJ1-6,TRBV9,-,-,TGTGCCAGCAGCGTAGAACAAGGGGACGGCTATAATTCACCCCTCCACTTT,CASSVEQGDGYNSPLHF
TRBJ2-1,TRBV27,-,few,TGTGCCAGCAGTTCGGGCCTGAGCTCCTACAATGAGCAGTTCTTC,CASSSGLSSYNEQFF
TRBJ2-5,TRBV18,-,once,TGTGCCAGCTCACCAATACTAGGACAAGAGACCCAGTACTTC,CASSPILGQETQYF
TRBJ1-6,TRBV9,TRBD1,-,TGTGCCAGCAGCGTGTCCGGGACAGCCGAACCGGCCCTCCACTTT,CASSVSGTAEPALHF
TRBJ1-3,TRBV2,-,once,TGTGCCAGCAGTGCCCGTTCACATGTTCTCTCTGGAAACACCATATATTTT,CASSARSHVLSGNTIYF
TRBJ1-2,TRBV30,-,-,TGTGCCTGGAGTAGTAAGGGAGGGGGTGGCTACACCTTC,CAWSSKGGGGYTF
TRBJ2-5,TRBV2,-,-,TGTGCCAGCACCCTGACAGACCAAGAGACCCAGTACTTC,CASTLTDQETQYF
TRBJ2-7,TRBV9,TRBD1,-,TGTGCCAGCAGCCTAGGGACAGGGGTCCCCTACGAGCAGTACTTC,CASSLGTGVPYEQYF
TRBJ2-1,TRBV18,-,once,TGTGCCAGCTCGCTCAGACCCGGGGAGCAGTTCTTC,CASSLRPGEQFF
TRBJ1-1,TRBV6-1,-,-,TGTGCCAGCAGTGAACGGGTAGGTGGGGACACTGAAGCTTTCTTT,CASSERVGGDTEAFF
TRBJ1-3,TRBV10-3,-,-,TGTGCCATCGGGGGGGGCGCTTCTGGAAACACCATATATTTT,CAIGGGASGNTIYF
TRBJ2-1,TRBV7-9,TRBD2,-,TGTGCCAGCAGCACACAGGGACTAGCCTTTCACAATGAGCAGTTCTTC,CASSTQGLAFHNEQFF
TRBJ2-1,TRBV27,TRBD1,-,TGTGCCAGCAGTTTTGTGGCAGGGGGCTCCGATGAGCAGTTCTTC,CASSFVAGGSDEQFF
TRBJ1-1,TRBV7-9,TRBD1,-,TGTGCCAGCAGCCGCAGCCCTGGACAGGGAGTGAACACTGAAGCTTTCTTT,CASSRSPGQGVNTEAFF
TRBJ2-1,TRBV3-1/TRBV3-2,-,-,TGTGCCAGCAGCCAAGGCGGAGGCCGCTTTCGGACCTACAATGAGCAGTTCTTC,CASSQGGGRFRTYNEQFF
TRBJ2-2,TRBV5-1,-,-,TGCGCCAGCAGCCCCTTACGGGGGGCTAGAGCCGGGGAGCTGTTTTTT,CASSPLRGARAGELFF
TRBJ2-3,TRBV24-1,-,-,TGTGCCACCCGGGACTGGAGCACAGATACGCAGTATTTT,CATRDWSTDTQYF
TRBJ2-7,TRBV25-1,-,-,TGTGCCAGCAGTTACTTCTACGAGCAGTACTTC,CASSYFYEQYF
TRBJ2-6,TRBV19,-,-,TGTGCCAGTAGTATCCCTTCTGGGGCCAACGTCCTGACTTTC,CASSIPSGANVLTF